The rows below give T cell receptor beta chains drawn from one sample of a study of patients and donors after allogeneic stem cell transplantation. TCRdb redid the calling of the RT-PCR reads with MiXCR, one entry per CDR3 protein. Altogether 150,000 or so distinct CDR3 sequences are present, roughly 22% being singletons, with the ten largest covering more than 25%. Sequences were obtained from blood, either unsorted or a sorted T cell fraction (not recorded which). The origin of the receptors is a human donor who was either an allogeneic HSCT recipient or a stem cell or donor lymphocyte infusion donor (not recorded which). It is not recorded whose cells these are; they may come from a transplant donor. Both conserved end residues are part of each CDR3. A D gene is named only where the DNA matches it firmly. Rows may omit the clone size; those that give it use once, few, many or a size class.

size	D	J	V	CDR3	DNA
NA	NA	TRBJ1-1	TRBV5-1	CASSLQIGQRNTEAFF	TGCGCCAGCAGCTTGCAAATAGGACAGAGGAACACTGAAGCTTTCTTT
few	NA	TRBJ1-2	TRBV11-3	CASSLAFENYGYTF	TGTGCCAGCAGCTTAGCGTTTGAAAACTATGGCTACACCTTC
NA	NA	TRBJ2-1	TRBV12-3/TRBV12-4	CASSSRRVYNEQFF	TGTGCCAGCAGTTCCCGGCGGGTTTACAATGAGCAGTTCTTC
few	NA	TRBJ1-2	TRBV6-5	CASTLKAKRTNYGYTF	TGTGCCAGCACCCTTAAGGCCAAGCGGACCAACTATGGCTACACCTTC
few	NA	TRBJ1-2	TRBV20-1	CSAHVSAGGNYGYTF	TGCAGTGCCCATGTTAGCGCGGGGGGCAACTATGGCTACACCTTC
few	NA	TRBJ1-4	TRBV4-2	CASSQEIGGKAGEKLFF	TGTGCCAGCAGCCAAGAAATTGGTGGGAAAGCTGGCGAAAAACTGTTTTTT
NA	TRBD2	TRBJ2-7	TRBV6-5	CASSSAGLAGWEQYF	TGTGCCAGCAGTTCCGCCGGACTAGCGGGGTGGGAGCAGTACTTC
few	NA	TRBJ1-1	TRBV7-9	CASSPDPGRPMYTEAFF	TGTGCCAGCAGCCCCGATCCAGGACGGCCGATGTACACTGAAGCTTTCTTT
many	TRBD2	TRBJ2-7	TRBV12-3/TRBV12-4	CASSSSGRALHEQYF	TGTGCCAGCAGTTCTAGCGGGAGGGCCCTCCACGAGCAGTACTTC
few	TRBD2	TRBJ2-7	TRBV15	CATSRLAGSEQYF	TGTGCCACCAGCAGACTAGCGGGGAGCGAGCAGTACTTC
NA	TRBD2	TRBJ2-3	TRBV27	CASSLLAGGSTDTQYF	TGTGCCAGCAGTTTGTTAGCGGGGGGAAGCACAGATACGCAGTATTTT
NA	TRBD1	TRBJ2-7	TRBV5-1	CASSLSPPDRASYEQYF	TGCGCCAGCAGCTTGAGTCCCCCAGACAGGGCGTCCTACGAGCAGTACTTC
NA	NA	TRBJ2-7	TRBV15	CATSRDHRFSYEQYF	TGTGCCACCAGCAGAGATCACAGGTTCTCCTACGAGCAGTACTTC
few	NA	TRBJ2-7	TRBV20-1	CSASRQPLYYEQYF	TGCAGTGCTAGTCGGCAACCCCTCTACTACGAGCAGTACTTC
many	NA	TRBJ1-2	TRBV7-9	CASSSNSMLHNGYTF	TGTGCCAGCAGCTCGAATTCAATGCTACATAATGGCTACACCTTC
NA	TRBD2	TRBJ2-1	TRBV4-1	CASSQDLREGNEQFF	TGCGCCAGCAGCCAAGATCTGCGGGAGGGCAATGAGCAGTTCTTC
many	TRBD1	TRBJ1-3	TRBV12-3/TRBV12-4	CASSIGGFGNTIYF	TGTGCCAGCAGCATAGGGGGCTTTGGAAACACCATATATTTT
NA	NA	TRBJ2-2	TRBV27	CASSFWGRYTGELFF	TGTGCCAGCAGTTTCTGGGGGAGATACACCGGGGAGCTGTTTTTT
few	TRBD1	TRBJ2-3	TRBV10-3	CAISSFNPTGGKTDTQYF	TGTGCCATCAGCTCCTTTAACCCGACAGGGGGAAAGACAGATACGCAGTATTTT
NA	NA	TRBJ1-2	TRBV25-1	CASIEDRAPWGYTF	TGTGCCAGCATCGAGGACAGAGCCCCTTGGGGCTACACCTTC
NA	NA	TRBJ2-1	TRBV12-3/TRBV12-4	CASSFVRNEQFF	TGTGCCAGCAGTTTCGTCCGGAATGAGCAGTTCTTC
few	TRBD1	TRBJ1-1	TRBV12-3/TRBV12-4	CASSHGQGVMNTEAFF	TGTGCCAGCAGTCACGGACAGGGCGTAATGAACACTGAAGCTTTCTTT
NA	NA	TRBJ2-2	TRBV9	CASSVVGNTGELFF	TGTGCCAGCAGCGTAGTAGGGAACACCGGGGAGCTGTTTTTT
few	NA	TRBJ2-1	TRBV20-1	CSAYLGDEQFF	TGCAGTGCTTACCTAGGCGATGAGCAGTTCTTC
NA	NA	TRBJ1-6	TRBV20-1	CSATGTPGSPLHF	TGCAGTGCCACGGGGACCCCCGGTTCACCCCTCCACTTT
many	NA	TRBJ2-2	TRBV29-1	CSAQKAGPNTGELFF	TGCAGCGCTCAGAAAGCGGGCCCGAACACCGGGGAGCTGTTTTTT
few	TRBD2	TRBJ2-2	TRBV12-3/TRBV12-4	CASSDLGGASNTGELFF	TGTGCCAGCAGCGACCTCGGGGGGGCTTCGAACACCGGGGAGCTGTTTTTT